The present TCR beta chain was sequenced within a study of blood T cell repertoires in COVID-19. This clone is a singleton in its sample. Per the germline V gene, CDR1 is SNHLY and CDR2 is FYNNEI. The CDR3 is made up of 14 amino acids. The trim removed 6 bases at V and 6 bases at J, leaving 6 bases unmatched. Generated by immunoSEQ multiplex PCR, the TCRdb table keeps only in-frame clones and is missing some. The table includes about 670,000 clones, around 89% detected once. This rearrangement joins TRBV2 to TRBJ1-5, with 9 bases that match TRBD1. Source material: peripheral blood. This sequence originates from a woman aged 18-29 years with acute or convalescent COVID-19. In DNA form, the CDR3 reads TGTGCCAGCAGGGGGACAGGGCGAAGTCAGCCCCAGCATTTT. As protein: CASRGTGRSQPQHF.